The 10 T cell receptor beta chains below come from one sample, sequenced in a study of blood T cell repertoires in COVID-19. TCRdb keeps only in-frame clones here, not all; method: immunoSEQ multiplex PCR. The sample gives hundreds of thousands of clones, about 90% of which show up once; roughly 1% is in the top ten. What was sequenced was PBMCs or T cells enriched from blood (not recorded which). Source of these receptors: a woman aged 25 to 45 who had recovered from COVID-19.

V gene TRBV3-1 (or the pseudogene TRBV3-2) combines with J gene TRBJ2-7; TRBD1 matches 9 bases. V shed 6 bases, J shed 3 bases, and the junction held 3 bases outside the gene matches. CDR1 and CDR2 (germline): LGHDT, YNNKEL (reference sequence). The CDR3 contains 13 residues. CDR3 coding DNA: TGTGCCAGCAGGGGGACAGGGAGCTACGAGCAGTACTTC. It is translated as CASRGTGSYEQYF.

This rearrangement joins TRBV6-6 to TRBJ2-5; tentative D call: TRBD1 (6 bases). Germline V CDR1 and CDR2: MNHNY, SVGAGI (reference sequence). With 7 bases removed from V and 4 bases from J, the gap between germline ends came to 13 bases. This CDR3 has 13 amino acids. The CDR3 nucleotides read TGTGCCAGCAACCGCCAGGGGCCAGAGACCCAGTACTTC. Translating it yields CASNRQGPETQYF.

The chain joins TRBV12-3 or TRBV12-4 to TRBJ2-2; D gene unclear. V was clipped by 5 bases and J by 6 bases, with 7 bases between them. CDR3 length: 12 amino acids. The CDR3, as DNA: TGTGCCAGCAGTGCAGTCGCCGGGGAGCTGTTTTTT. This sequence encodes CASSAVAGELFF.

The J gene is TRBJ2-1, the V gene TRBV27; D unresolved. CDR1 and CDR2 from the germline V gene are MNHEY and SMNVEV (reference sequence). CDR3 length equals 16 residues. V lost 6 bases, J lost 3 bases, and 18 bases lay in between. The CDR3 DNA sequence: TGTGCCAGCAGCCTTATGCGAGGATACTACTACAATGAGCAGTTCTTC. Translating it yields CASSLMRGYYYNEQFF.

V is TRBV15 and J is TRBJ1-1, with 10 bases lining up with TRBD1. The CDR3 sequence is 15 residues long. The junction had 7 bases not matched to a gene; V was cut back by 3 bases and J by 6 bases. In germline, CDR1 is LNHNV, CDR2 YYDKDF (reference sequence). The CDR3 nucleotides read TGTGCCACCAGCAGGGGGGACAGGGGCGCCCCTGAAGCTTTCTTT. Translating gives CATSRGDRGAPEAFF. Together with reference TRBV15 and TRBJ1-1, the CDR3 gives the full variable domain: DAMVIQNPRYQVTQFGKPVTLSCSQTLNHNVMYWYQQKSSQAPKLLFHYYDKDFNNEADTPDNFQSRRPNTSFCFLDIRSPGLGDTAMYLCATSRGDRGAPEAFFGQGTRLTVV.

The rearrangement joins TRBV19 to TRBJ1-2, with 9 nucleotides matching TRBD1. Germline lookup yields CDR1 LNHDA and CDR2 SQIVND (reference sequence). There are 15 residues in the CDR3. J gave up 7 bases and V 3 bases, and 9 bases lay outside the gene matches. In DNA form, the CDR3 reads TGTGCCAGTAGTATGGTGTTGGGGACAGGGTTTGGCTACACCTTC. It is translated as CASSMVLGTGFGYTF.

This chain connects TRBV18 to TRBJ1-5, with D hard to call. In germline, CDR1 is KGHSH, CDR2 LQKENI. Trimming shortened V by 2 bases and J by 4 bases, and 12 bases separated the two germline ends. The CDR3 has 15 amino acids. CDR3 nucleotides: TGTGCCAGCTCACCAGGGCCCCAGGCGAATCAGCCCCAGCATTTT. It yields the protein CASSPGPQANQPQHF. Looking up the rest from reference TRBV18 and TRBJ1-5 gives the full variable domain: NAGVMQNPRHLVRRRGQEARLRCSPMKGHSHVYWYRQLPEEGLKFMVYLQKENIIDESGMPKERFSAEFPKEGPSILRIQQVVRGDSAAYFCASSPGPQANQPQHFGDGTRLSIL.

The J gene is TRBJ2-1, the V gene TRBV12-5, with D tentatively TRBD1 (5 bases). The germline V gene encodes CDR1 LGHNT and CDR2 FRNRAP. Trimming left V 6 bases short and J 8 bases short, with 11 bases between. The CDR3 is made up of 12 amino acids. The chain's CDR3 is CASGPRVYEQFF. The DNA for the CDR3 is TGTGCTAGTGGCCCCAGGGTTTATGAGCAGTTCTTC.

V and J are TRBV2 and TRBJ1-1, with 10 bases lining up with TRBD1. The germline V gene has CDR1 SNHLY and CDR2 FYNNEI. After removal of 6 bases from V and 4 bases from J, the junction contained 11 bases not matched to a gene. CDR3 length: 16 amino acids. CDR3 in amino acids: CASSAPRTGGRTEAFF. The CDR3 nucleotides are TGTGCCAGCAGCGCACCTAGGACAGGGGGGCGCACTGAAGCTTTCTTT.

The chain recombines TRBV5-4 with TRBJ2-1, with D hard to call. V was pared by 0 bases and J by 6 bases, with 16 bases between. Germline CDR1 is SGHNT and CDR2 is YYREEE (reference sequence). The CDR3 has 16 amino acids. The CDR3 sequence is CASSLVAVAIPNEQFF. CDR3 coding DNA: TGTGCCAGCAGCTTGGTCGCGGTGGCCATCCCCAATGAGCAGTTCTTC.